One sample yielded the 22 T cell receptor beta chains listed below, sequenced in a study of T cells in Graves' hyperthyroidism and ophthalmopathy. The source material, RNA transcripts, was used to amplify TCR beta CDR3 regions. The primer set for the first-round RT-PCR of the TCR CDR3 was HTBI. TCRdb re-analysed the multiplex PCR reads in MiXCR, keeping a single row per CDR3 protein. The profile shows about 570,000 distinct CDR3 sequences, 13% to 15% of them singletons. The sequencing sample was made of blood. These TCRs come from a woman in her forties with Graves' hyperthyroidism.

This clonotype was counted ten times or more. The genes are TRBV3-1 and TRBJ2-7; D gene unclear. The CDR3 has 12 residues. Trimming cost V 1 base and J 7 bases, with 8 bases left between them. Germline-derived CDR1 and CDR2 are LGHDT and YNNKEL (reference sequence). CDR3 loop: CASSQGPGEQYF. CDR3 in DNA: TGTGCCAGCAGCCAAGGACCCGGGGAGCAGTACTTC.

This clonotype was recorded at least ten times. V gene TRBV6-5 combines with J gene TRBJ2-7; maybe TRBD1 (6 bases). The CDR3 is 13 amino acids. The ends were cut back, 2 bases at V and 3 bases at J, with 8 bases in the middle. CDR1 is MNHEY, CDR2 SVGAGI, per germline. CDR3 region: CASSYGTNYEQYF. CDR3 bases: TGTGCCAGCAGTTACGGGACAAACTACGAGCAGTACTTC.

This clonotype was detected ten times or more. CDR3 loop: CASRGKGQGWQETQYF. The CDR3 DNA follows: TGTGCCAGCAGAGGGAAAGGACAGGGGTGGCAAGAGACCCAGTACTTC. The chain combines TRBV6-1 with TRBJ2-5; 9 bases are a match to TRBD1. V dropped 6 bases and J dropped 2; count of bases not matched to a gene: 10. Per the germline V gene, CDR1 is MNHNS and CDR2 is SASEGT. The CDR3 consists of 16 residues.

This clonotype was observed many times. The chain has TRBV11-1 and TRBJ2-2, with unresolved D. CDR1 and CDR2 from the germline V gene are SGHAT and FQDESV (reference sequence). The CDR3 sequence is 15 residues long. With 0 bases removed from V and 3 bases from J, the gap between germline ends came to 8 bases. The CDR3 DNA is TGTGCCAGCAGCTTAGCGCGTATTGACACCGGGGAGCTGTTTTTT. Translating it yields CASSLARIDTGELFF.

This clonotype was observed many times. As DNA, the CDR3 is TGTGCCAGCACCTATATGAACACTGAAGCTTTCTTT. This gives the protein CASTYMNTEAFF. The rearrangement uses TRBV7-9 and TRBJ1-1, with D unclear. V lost 7 bases and J lost 0, with 6 bases in between. CDR1 and CDR2 from the germline V gene are SEHNR and FQNEAQ (reference sequence). This CDR3 is built from 12 residues. Supplemented by reference TRBV7-9 and TRBJ1-1, the full variable domain reads DTGVSQNPRHKITKRGQNVTFRCDPISEHNRLYWYRQTLGQGPEFLTYFQNEAQLEKSRLLSDRFSAERPKGSFSTLEIQRTEQGDSAMYLCASTYMNTEAFFGQGTRLTVV.

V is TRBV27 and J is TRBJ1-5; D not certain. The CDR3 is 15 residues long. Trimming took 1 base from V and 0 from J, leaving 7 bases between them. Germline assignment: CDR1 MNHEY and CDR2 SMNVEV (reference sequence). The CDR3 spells CASSLWGDSNQPQHF. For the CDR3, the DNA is TGTGCCAGCAGTTTATGGGGAGATAGCAATCAGCCCCAGCATTTT.

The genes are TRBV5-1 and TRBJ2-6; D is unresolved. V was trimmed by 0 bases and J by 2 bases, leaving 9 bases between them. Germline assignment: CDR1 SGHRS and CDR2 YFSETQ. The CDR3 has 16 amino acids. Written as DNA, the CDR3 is TGCGCCAGCAGCTTGGCTACATTGCCTGGGGCCAACGTCCTGACTTTC. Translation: CASSLATLPGANVLTF. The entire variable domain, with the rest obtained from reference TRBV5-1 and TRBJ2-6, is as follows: KAGVTQTPRYLIKTRGQQVTLSCSPISGHRSVSWYQQTPGQGLQFLFEYFSETQRNKGNFPGRFSGRQFSNSRSEMNVSTLELGDSALYLCASSLATLPGANVLTFGAGSRLTVL.

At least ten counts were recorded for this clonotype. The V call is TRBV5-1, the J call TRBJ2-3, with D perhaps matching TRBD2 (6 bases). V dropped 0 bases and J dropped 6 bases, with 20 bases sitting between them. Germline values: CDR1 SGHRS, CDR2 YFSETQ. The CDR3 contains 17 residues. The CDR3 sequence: CASSLAPGTSRGDTQYF. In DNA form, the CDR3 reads TGCGCCAGCAGCTTGGCCCCCGGGACTTCCCGGGGGGATACGCAGTATTTT.

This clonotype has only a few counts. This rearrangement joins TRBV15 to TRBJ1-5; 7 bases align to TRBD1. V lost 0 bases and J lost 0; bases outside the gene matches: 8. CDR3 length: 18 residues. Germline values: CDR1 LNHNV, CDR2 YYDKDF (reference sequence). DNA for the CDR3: TGTGCCACCAGCAGAGATAGGTTGGGACAGCTTAGCAATCAGCCCCAGCATTTT. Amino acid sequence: CATSRDRLGQLSNQPQHF.

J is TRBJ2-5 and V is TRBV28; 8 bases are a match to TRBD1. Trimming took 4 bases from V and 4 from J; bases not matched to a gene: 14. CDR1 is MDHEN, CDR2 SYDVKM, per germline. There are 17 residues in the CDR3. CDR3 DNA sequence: TGTGCCAGCAGTTATACCCAGGGGGCGCCTTTCGGAGAGACCCAGTACTTC. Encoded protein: CASSYTQGAPFGETQYF. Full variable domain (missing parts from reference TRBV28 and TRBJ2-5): DVKVTQSSRYLVKRTGEKVFLECVQDMDHENMFWYRQDPGLGLRLIYFSYDVKMKEKGDIPEGYSVSREKKERFSLILESASTNQTSMYLCASSYTQGAPFGETQYFGPGTRLLVL.

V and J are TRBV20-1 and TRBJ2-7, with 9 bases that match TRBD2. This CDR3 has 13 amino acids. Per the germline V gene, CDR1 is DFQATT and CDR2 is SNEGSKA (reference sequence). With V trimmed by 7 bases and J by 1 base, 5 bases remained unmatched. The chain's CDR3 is CSVRTSVSYEQYF. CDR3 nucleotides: TGCAGTGTCAGGACTAGCGTGTCCTACGAGCAGTACTTC.

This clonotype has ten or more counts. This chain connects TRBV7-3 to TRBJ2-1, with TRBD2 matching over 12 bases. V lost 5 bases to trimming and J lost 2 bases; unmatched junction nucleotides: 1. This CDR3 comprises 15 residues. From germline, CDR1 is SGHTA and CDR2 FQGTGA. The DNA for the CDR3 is TGTGCCAGCAGCCGACTAGCGGGAGCCTACAATGAGCAGTTCTTC. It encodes CASSRLAGAYNEQFF.

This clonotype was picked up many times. The CDR3 reads CASSFPGGRETFF. The CDR3 DNA reads TGTGCCAGCAGTTTCCCAGGGGGCAGGGAAACTTTCTTT. The V gene is TRBV12-3 or TRBV12-4, the J gene TRBJ1-1; 8 bases agree with TRBD1. The V segment lost 3 bases and the J segment 12 bases; nucleotides outside the gene matches: 9. This CDR3 contains 13 residues.

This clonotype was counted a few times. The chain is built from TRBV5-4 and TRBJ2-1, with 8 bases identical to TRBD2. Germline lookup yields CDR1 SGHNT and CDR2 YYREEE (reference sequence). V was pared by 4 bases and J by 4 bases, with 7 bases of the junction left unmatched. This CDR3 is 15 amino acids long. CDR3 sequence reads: CASSQGLGGYNEQFF. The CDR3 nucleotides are TGTGCCAGCAGCCAGGGACTAGGGGGATACAATGAGCAGTTCTTC.

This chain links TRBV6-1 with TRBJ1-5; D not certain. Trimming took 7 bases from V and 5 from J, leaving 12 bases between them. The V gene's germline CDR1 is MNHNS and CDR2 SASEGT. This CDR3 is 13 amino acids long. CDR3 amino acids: CASKKEEYQPQHF. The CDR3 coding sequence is TGTGCCAGCAAGAAAGAGGAGTATCAGCCCCAGCATTTT.

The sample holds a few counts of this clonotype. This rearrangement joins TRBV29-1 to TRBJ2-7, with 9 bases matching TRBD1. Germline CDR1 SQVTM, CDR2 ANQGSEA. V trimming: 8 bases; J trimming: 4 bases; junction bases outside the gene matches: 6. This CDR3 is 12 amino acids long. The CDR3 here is CSTRTGVYEQYF. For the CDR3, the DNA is TGCAGCACCCGGACAGGGGTTTACGAGCAGTACTTC.

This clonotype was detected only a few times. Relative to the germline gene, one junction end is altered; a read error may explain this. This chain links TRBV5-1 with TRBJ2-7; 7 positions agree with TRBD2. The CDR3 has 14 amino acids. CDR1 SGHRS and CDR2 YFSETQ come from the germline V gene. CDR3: CASNLNSGDYEQYF. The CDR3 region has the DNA TGCGCCAGCAACTTGAACAGCGGGGACTACGAGCAGTACTTC.

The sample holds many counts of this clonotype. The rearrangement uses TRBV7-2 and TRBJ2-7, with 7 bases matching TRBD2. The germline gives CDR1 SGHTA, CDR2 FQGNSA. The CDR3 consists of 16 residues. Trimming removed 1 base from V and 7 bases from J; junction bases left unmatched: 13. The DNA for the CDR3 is TGTGCCAGCAGCTTAGTTGGCGGGGGTACCGTACGGGAGCAGTACTTC. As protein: CASSLVGGGTVREQYF. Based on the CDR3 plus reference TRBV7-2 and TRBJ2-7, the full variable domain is GAGVSQSPSNKVTEKGKDVELRCDPISGHTALYWYRQSLGQGLEFLIYFQGNSAPDKSGLPSDRFSAERTGGSVSTLTIQRTQQEDSAVYLCASSLVGGGTVREQYFGPGTRLTVT.

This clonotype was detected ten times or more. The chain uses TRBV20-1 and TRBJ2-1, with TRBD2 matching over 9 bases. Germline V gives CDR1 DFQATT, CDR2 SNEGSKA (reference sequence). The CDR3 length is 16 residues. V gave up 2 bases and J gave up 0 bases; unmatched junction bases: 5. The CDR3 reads CSARPYSGGSYNEQFF. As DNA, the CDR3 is TGCAGTGCTAGACCCTATAGCGGGGGCTCCTACAATGAGCAGTTCTTC.

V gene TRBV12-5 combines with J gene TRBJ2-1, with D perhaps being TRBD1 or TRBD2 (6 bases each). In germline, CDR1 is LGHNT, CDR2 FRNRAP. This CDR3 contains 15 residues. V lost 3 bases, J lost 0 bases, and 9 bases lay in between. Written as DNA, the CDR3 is TGTGCTAGTGGTTTAGGGGGGAGCTCCTACAATGAGCAGTTCTTC. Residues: CASGLGGSSYNEQFF.

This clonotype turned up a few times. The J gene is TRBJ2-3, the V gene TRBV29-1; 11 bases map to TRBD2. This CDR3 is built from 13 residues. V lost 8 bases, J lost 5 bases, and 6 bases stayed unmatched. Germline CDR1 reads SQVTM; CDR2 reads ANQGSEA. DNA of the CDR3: TGCAGCAAGACTAGCGGGATGGGAGATACGCAGTATTTT. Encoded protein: CSKTSGMGDTQYF.

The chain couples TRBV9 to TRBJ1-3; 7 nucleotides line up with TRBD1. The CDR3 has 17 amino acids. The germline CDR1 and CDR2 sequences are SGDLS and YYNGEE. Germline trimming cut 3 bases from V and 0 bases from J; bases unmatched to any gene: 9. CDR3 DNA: TGTGCCAGCAGCGCACAGGGGCCCCACACCTCTGGAAACACCATATATTTT. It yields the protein CASSAQGPHTSGNTIYF.